This TCR beta chain was recorded in a study of blood T cell repertoires in COVID-19. In the authors' methods: How many nucleated cells were present was estimated from reference gene primer amplification. The method was immunoSEQ multiplex PCR; TCRdb's version includes in-frame clones alone and lacks a portion of them. From that table come the V and J calls and clone size; the DNA was used to work out D and trimming. The sample lists fewer than 500,000 clones, around 89% occurring once. The V end lost 5 bases, the J end lost 4 bases, and 24 bases lay between the germline ends. Per the germline V gene, CDR1 is LGHDT and CDR2 is YNNKEL (reference sequence). The CDR3 has 18 amino acids.

This TCR derives from a woman under 40 with acute or convalescent COVID-19. The V call is TRBV3-1 (or the pseudogene TRBV3-2), the J call TRBJ1-3; possible D gene TRBD1, 6 bases. What was sequenced was peripheral blood. The CDR3 loop reads CASSSQGIGRVAGNTIYF. The CDR3 bases are TGTGCCAGCAGCTCCCAGGGGATCGGCAGGGTTGCAGGAAACACCATATATTTT.